These 3 T cell receptor beta chains share one sample of origin, sequenced in a study of brain T cells in children with intractable seizures. Repertoires were generated with immunoSEQ multiplex PCR, while TCRdb's copy carries only in-frame clones and drops some. The sample includes about 20,000 clones, roughly 94% of them seen just once. Sequencing was performed on peripheral blood, taken at surgery. The source of these receptors is a boy between 10 and 17 years old with focal cortical dysplasia and intractable seizures.

The chain joins TRBV4-1 to TRBJ2-7, with a weak D call TRBD1 (6 bases). The ends were cut back, 1 base at V and 0 bases at J, with 13 bases in the middle. Per the germline V gene, CDR1 is MGHRA and CDR2 is YSYEKL. This CDR3 region has 16 residues. The CDR3 sequence is CASSQGTAFSSYEQYF. In nucleotides, the CDR3 is TGCGCCAGCAGCCAAGGGACAGCCTTTAGCTCCTACGAGCAGTACTTC.

The J gene is TRBJ1-2, the V gene TRBV9, with 7 positions matching TRBD1. With V trimmed by 3 bases and J by 4 bases, 12 bases remained unmatched. CDR3 length: 16 amino acids. Germline V gives CDR1 SGDLS, CDR2 YYNGEE. CDR3 DNA: TGTGCCAGCAGCGCGAAGTTGCAGGGGGACGGCTATGGCTACACCTTC. Amino acids: CASSAKLQGDGYGYTF.

This clone has just one count. CDR3 sequence reads: CASSVATGPNEKLFF. CDR3 nucleotides: TGTGCCAGCAGCGTAGCTACAGGGCCAAATGAAAAACTGTTTTTT. J is TRBJ1-4 and V is TRBV9; D is perhaps TRBD1 (6 bases). The CDR3 runs to 15 residues. CDR1 SGDLS and CDR2 YYNGEE come from the germline V gene. V was cut by 0 bases and J by 5 bases, with 11 bases left in between.